The clone carrying this T cell receptor beta chain was seen just once. Followed over time, Seattle patients had been enrolled while infection was active. This sample was included in a study of blood T cell repertoires in COVID-19. Across the whole study: Samples taken during acute and convalescent COVID-19 were collected in the United States, Italy and Spain. Nucleic acid was either cDNA or gDNA, and it came from T cells, B-cell-depleted T cells, or PBMCs.

In the original analysis: Cell counts per sample came from amplifying reference gene primers. This table comes from immunoSEQ multiplex PCR, and its TCRdb copy is limited to in-frame clones, with some not included. V and J calls and clone size are given by that table; D and trimming were obtained from the DNA. Found here are 310,000 or so clones, roughly 87% of them singletons; the top ten hold 9.5% to 10%. The sequence derives from a man aged 30 to 39 with COVID-19, enrolled during active disease. Sequencing was carried out using peripheral blood.

CDR3: CASSYLAPGLAGFSSYNEQFF. For the CDR3, the DNA is TGTGCCAGCAGCTATTTAGCCCCGGGACTAGCGGGGTTTAGCTCCTACAATGAGCAGTTCTTC. The chain recombines TRBV7-3 with TRBJ2-1, with 13 bases that match TRBD2. The germline gives CDR1 SGHTA, CDR2 FQGTGA. V lost 4 bases and J lost 0; bases outside the gene matches: 15. The CDR3 contains 21 residues.